This is a list of T cell receptor beta chains from one sample in a study of blood T cell repertoires in COVID-19. Generated by immunoSEQ multiplex PCR, the TCRdb table keeps only in-frame clones and is missing some. The table lists about 62,000 clones, 85% to 90% of them singletons. The sequenced sample was peripheral blood. The receptors here all came from an older woman with COVID-19, enrolled during active disease. The CDR3 runs from the conserved cysteine through the conserved F or W.

v_call | cdr3_aa
TRBV20-1 | CSATTAYEQYF
TRBV30 | CACQDRGWGNTGELFF
TRBV5-1 | CASSLASGNYNEQFF
TRBV15 | CATSSTRDTLNQPQHF
TRBV4-1 | CASSQDQLAGGETQYF
TRBV7-6 | CASSLLSGQNSGEQYF
TRBV5-1 | CASSLLAGQNTEAFF
TRBV30 | CAWSGQIRQPQHF
TRBV14 | CASSLYGNQPQHF
TRBV5-1 | CASGQGLAYEQYF
TRBV7-8 | CASSRDRVYGNQPQHF
TRBV10-3 | CAISDTTADFYGYTF
TRBV5-1 | CASALGGRSYEQYF
TRBV4-3 | CASSPLAAGAGELFF
TRBV11-2 | CASSPKTLTGSNSPLHF
TRBV19 | CASSITGVPYEQYF
TRBV9 | CASSKGRGSTEAFF
TRBV19 | CASSRLKDTQYF
TRBV24-1 | CATSDPGTLRNTGELFF
TRBV6-1 | CASSVGGELGYFEKLFF
TRBV10-1 | CASSESGAGGCYEQYF
TRBV19 | CASSRAVSNQPQHF
TRBV9 | CASSVGGRTDTQYF